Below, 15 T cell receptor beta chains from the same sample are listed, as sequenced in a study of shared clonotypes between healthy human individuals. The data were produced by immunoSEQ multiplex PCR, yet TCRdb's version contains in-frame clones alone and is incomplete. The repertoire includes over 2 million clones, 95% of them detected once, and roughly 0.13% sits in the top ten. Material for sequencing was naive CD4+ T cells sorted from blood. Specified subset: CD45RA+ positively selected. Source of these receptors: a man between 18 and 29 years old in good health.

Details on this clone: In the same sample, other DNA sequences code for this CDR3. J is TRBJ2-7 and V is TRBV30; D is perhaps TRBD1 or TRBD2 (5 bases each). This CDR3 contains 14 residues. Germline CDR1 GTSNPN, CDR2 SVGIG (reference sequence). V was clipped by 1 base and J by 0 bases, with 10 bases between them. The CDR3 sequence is CAWSGGGSSYEQYF. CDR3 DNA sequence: TGTGCCTGGAGTGGTGGGGGAAGCTCCTACGAGCAGTACTTC.

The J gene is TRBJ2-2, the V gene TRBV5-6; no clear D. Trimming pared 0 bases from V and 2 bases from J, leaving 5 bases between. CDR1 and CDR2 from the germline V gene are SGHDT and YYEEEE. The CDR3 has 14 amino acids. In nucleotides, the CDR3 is TGTGCCAGCAGCTTGGGGATAAACACCGGGGAGCTGTTTTTT. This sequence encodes CASSLGINTGELFF.

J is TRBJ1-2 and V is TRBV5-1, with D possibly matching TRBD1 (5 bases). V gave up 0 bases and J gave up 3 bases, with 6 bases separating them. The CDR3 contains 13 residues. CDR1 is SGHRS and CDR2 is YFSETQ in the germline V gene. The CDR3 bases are TGCGCCAGCAGCTTGGAACAGGACTATGGCTACACCTTC. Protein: CASSLEQDYGYTF.

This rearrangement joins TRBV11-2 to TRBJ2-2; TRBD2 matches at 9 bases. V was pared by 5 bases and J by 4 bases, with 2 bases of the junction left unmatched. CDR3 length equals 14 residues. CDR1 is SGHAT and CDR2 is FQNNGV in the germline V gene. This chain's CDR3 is CASSSSGSTGELFF. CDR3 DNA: TGTGCCAGCAGCAGTAGCGGGAGCACCGGGGAGCTGTTTTTT. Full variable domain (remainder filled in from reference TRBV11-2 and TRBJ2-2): EAGVAQSPRYKIIEKRQSVAFWCNPISGHATLYWYQQILGQGPKLLIQFQNNGVVDDSQLPKDRFSAERLKGVDSTLKIQPAKLEDSAVYLCASSSSGSTGELFFGEGSRLTVL.

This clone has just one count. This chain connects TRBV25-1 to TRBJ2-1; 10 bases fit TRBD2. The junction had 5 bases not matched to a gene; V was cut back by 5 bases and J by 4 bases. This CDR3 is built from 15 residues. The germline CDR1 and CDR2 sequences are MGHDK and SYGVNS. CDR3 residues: CASSKLAGSYNEQFF. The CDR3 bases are TGTGCCAGCAGTAAACTAGCGGGATCGTACAATGAGCAGTTCTTC.

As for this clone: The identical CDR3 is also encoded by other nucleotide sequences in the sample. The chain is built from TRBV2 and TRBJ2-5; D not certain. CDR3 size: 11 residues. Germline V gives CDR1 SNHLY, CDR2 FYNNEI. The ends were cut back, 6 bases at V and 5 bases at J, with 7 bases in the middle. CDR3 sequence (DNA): TGTGCCAGCAGCGCCCTGGAGACCCAGTACTTC. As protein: CASSALETQYF.

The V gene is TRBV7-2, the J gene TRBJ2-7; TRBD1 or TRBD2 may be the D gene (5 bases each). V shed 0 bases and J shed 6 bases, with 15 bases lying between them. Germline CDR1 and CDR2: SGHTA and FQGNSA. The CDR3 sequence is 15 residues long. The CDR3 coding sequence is TGTGCCAGCAGCTTAGCTCTTAAGGGGAGTGCCGAGCAGTACTTC. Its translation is CASSLALKGSAEQYF.

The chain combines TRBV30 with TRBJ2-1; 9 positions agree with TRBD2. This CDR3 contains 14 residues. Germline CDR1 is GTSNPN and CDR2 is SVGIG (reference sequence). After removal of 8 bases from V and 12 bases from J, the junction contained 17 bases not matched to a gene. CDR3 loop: CAGTVQRGDFGQFF. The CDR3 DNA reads TGTGCCGGTACTGTTCAGCGGGGGGATTTTGGGCAGTTCTTC.

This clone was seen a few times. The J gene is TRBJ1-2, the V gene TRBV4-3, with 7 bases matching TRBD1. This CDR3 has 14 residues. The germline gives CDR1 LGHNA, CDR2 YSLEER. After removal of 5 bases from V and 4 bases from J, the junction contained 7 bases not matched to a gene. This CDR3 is CASSSGTDAYGYTF. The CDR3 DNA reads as TGCGCCAGCAGCTCCGGGACAGATGCCTATGGCTACACCTTC.

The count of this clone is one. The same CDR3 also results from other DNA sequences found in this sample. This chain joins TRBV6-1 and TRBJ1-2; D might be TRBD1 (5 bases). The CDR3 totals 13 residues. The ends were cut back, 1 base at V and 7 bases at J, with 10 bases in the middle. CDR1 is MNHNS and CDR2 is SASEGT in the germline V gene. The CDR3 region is CASSEGSGGGYTF. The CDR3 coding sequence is TGTGCCAGCAGTGAAGGGTCCGGGGGTGGCTACACCTTC.

The CDR3 DNA reads as TGTGCCAGCAGTCGTCAAACAGGGGGGTACGAGCAGTACTTC. This translates into CASSRQTGGYEQYF. The J gene is TRBJ2-7, the V gene TRBV6-6, with 8 bases lining up with TRBD1. The V gene's germline CDR1 is MNHNY and CDR2 SVGAGI (reference sequence). V lost 5 bases and J lost 4; bases outside the gene matches: 7. This CDR3 has 14 residues.

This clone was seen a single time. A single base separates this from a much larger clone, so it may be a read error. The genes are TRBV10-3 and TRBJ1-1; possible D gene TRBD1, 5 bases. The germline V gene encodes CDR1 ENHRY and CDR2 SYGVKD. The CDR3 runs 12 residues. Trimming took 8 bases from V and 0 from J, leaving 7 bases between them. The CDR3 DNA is TGTGCCATCGGGACGGTGAACACTGAAGCTTTCTTT. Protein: CAIGTVNTEAFF.

The CDR3 region has the DNA TGTGCCAGCAGCCCCGCGGAAGAGACCCAGTACTTC. Translation gives CASSPAEETQYF. This chain joins TRBV9 and TRBJ2-5; no definite D call. The V gene lost 4 bases and the J gene lost 3 bases, with 7 bases spanning the gap. Germline CDR1 reads SGDLS; CDR2 reads YYNGEE. The CDR3 spans 12 residues.

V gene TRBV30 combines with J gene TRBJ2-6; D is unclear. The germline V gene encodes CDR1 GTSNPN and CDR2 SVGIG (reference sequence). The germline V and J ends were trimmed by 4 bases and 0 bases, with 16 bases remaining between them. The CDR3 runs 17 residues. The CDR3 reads CAWTNREPHSGANVLTF. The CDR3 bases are TGTGCCTGGACCAACCGAGAGCCCCACTCTGGGGCCAACGTCCTGACTTTC.

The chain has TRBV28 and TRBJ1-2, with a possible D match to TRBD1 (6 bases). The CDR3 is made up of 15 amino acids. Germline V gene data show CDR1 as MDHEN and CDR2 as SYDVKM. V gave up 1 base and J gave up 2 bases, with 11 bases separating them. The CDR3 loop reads CASSLSPGANYGYTF. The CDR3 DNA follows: TGTGCCAGCAGTTTATCTCCAGGGGCGAACTATGGCTACACCTTC.